The T cell receptor (beta chain) under discussion was sequenced for a study of blood T cells in healthy people across ages (dated by TCRdb to about 2015). Regarding the complete study: In model experiments, template switching captured about one uniquely barcoded TCR beta cDNA molecule for every two T cells. The study analyzed two additional independent replicas of 1 million unique cDNA reads from the same blood draw for two donors, one aged 18 to 29 and one aged 80 or older. The study measured age-related changes in TCR beta repertoire diversity using deep sequencing normalized with unique cDNA molecular identifiers. Four age groups were formed from the donors: young (average 16 years), middle-aged (around 40), aged (approximately 60) and long-lived (around 80). Study-wide findings and limitations: Estimates of total diversity based on one million sequenced T cells were considered lower bounds and underestimates. Observed TCR beta diversity per million T cells fell roughly linearly with age, and a significant reduction was already apparent by age around 36. Compared with the aged group, more naive CD4+ T cells, fewer expanded clones and increased TCR diversity were shown by the long-lived group, suggesting age selection. Because donor CMV infection status was unknown, age-related changes in expanded clonotypes were potentially confounded. The percentage of naive T cells measured by flow cytometry correlated strongly with observed TCR beta diversity. Conclusive comparison of naive and antigen-experienced compartments was prevented by the profiling of bulk unsorted PBMCs.

Systemically healthy Caucasian individuals from Russia, around 38 in total and aged roughly 6 to 90 years, were included as donors. Each donor gave around 9.9 milliliters of peripheral blood, collected into EDTA-treated Vacutainer tubes. PBMCs were isolated by Ficoll-Paque density-gradient centrifugation, with at least 7 million obtained per sample. Total RNA, at least 5 micrograms per sample, was extracted from PBMCs with Trizol reagent. Naive CD45RAhigh/CD27high T cell percentages were measured by flow cytometry on a PBMC aliquot from every donor. The germline V gene gives CDR1 as MNHEY and CDR2 as SVGAGI. The junction shows trimming of 2 bases on V and 0 bases on J, plus 11 bases between the germline ends. The CDR3 runs 16 amino acids, cysteine and phenylalanine included. The sequence is cut down to CDR3 DNA, 48 bases in frame from base 1. Note on this clonotype: What antigen it recognizes has not been identified. Within one base of it there is no much larger clone, and no base qualities were kept.

To prepare the library, 5' RACE was applied. Sequenced using an Illumina HiSeq 2500. A second PCR of roughly 7 to 11 cycles was performed with a sample-barcoded 5' primer and a J-beta primer mix. Each TCR beta cDNA molecule received a unique molecular identifier from a template-switch 5' adaptor carrying 12 random nucleotides. Each sample yielded at least 2.5 million CDR3-containing paired-end reads. First-strand cDNA synthesis was performed from all RNA using the Mint cDNA synthesis kit, with priming by a TRBC-specific oligonucleotide. Following uracil-DNA glycosylase treatment, a first 18-cycle PCR with universal primers M1SS and BC2_uni_R was performed on all cDNA. Per the authors' processing: For normalization, 1 million high-quality reads, each with a distinct molecular identifier, were randomly selected from each sample. Reads sharing molecular identifiers were discarded rather than binned into consensus sequences. CDR3 identification, clonotype clustering and error correction used MiTCR with a Q25 quality threshold and the strictest error-elimination algorithm. A nonparametric unseen species model with Euler transformation was used to estimate a lower bound on total TCR beta diversity. TCRdb trimmed the raw reads at Q25, called clones with MiXCR and kept productive beta chains. Rows merge per CDR3 protein into single entries with the most common DNA and genes. TCRdb's processing, not the authors' own work, is the source of the V and J calls. Counted in this sample were fewer than 1,200,000 distinct CDR3 sequences; approximately 26% of them appeared once. Together, the top ten hold approximately 0.79% of the sample.

The sample also formed part of further work on T cells of mothers and their children. As noted in the second study: Nine systemically healthy Caucasian individuals, comprising three mothers and their six children, were included as donors. cDNA synthesis used all of the extracted RNA, with 1.5 ug of RNA in each 15 ul reaction. In the second PCR, the M1S primer added sample barcodes and 2-4 random nucleotides. Over 8 million TCR beta CDR3 reads were obtained for each mother, and about 3 million reads were obtained for each child. TCR recombination output is similarly shaped by thymic selection in related and unrelated pairs, with a minor effect exerted by inherited differences. Normalized repertoire overlap was always found to be slightly, but never significantly, higher in related mother-child pairs than in unrelated mother-child pairs. With a sensitivity of about 100 clones per million clonotypes, no persistent microchimeric T cell clones were detected. To look for features that set related mother-child pairs apart from unrelated individuals, the researchers ran deep NGS to compare the TCR beta repertoires of mothers and children. The mean age was around 40 +/- 4 years for the mothers and around 11 +/- 4 years for the children. Libraries were sequenced on Illumina HiSeq 2000 with 100+100 nt paired-end reads after adapter ligation with NEBNext reagents. To avoid cross-contamination, the mother libraries and the child libraries were prepared a month apart and sequenced in separate runs. For each donor, somewhere between roughly 450,000 and 2,100,000 distinct TCR beta clonotypes were identified. Naive TCR beta clonotypes were estimated from low-frequency clonotypes matched to each donor's FACS-determined naive share, without sorting.

This chain is built from TRBV6-5 and TRBJ2-1, with the D gene too uncertain to name. This TCR derives from a girl aged 2-10 years in good health. The sequencing sample was made of blood. The bases read TGTGCCAGCAGTTACGGCTCGGGTTACTCCTACAATGAGCAGTTCTTC. Translated, this is CASSYGSGYSYNEQFF.